This TCR beta chain was identified during a study of T cells expressing NK-cell markers. General study points: Dominance of the CD3+CD56-NKG2C+ fraction by these clonotypes also held in a handful of donors. HCMV specificity was not established for the expanded NKG2C+ T cell clones. Of CD8+ T cells, roughly 1.0-7.5% belonged to dominant NKG2C+ clonotypes in 5 to 7 donors.

In generating TCR beta cDNA, 5'RACE template switching with UMIs was used. TCRdb reprocessed the 5' RACE reads and reports one entry per CDR3 protein, with no DNA. Its table records some 440,000 distinct CDR3 sequences. To note about this clonotype: Its antigen is unidentified.

Per the germline V gene, CDR1 is ENHRY and CDR2 is SYGVKD. The CDR3 extends over 16 amino acids. The receptor comes from a woman between 45 and 65 years old in good health. Sequences were obtained from blood T cells: a sorted CD56 or NKG2C T cell subset, CD4+ or CD8+ T cells, or bulk PBMC T cells (not recorded which). The rearrangement joins TRBV10-3 to TRBJ2-1; as DNA is missing, the TRBD1 call by TCRdb cannot be tested. The CDR3 region is CAILRTGGISYNEQFF.